This T cell receptor beta chain was retrieved from a study of blood T cell repertoires in COVID-19 (dated by TCRdb to the early 2020s). Background for the entire study: Collaborator samples came from the United States, Italy and Spain and covered acute and convalescent phases of COVID-19. The samples were drawn from the first 160 participants of the ongoing ImmuneRACE study and from 950 to 1,500 subjects provided by 6 global collaborators. The material from the prospective study consisted of cDNA or gDNA derived from T cells, B-cell-depleted T cells, or PBMCs. HLA class I and class II types, where available, came from metadata supplied by the sample provider rather than from assay-based typing. The dataset comprised deeply sampled blood TCRbeta repertoires from subjects exposed to, actively infected with, or recovered from COVID-19. Sample metadata almost always included a de-identified subject ID, COVID-19 status, age in years and sex. The repertoires were released in a freely available public database intended as a resource for research on the immune response to SARS-CoV-2. Broader findings and caveats from the paper: The quantity of clinical and demographic metadata differed by source and by participant and was supplied without curation.

Participants in the prospective study were enrolled through a virtual design, were aged roughly 18 to 100 years, and lived in some 24 United States geographic areas. To assign participants to cohorts, the prospective study relied on clinical history that participants themselves reported in a screening survey and a study questionnaire. Recovered participants in ImmuneRACE Cohort 3 were defined by two consecutive negative NP/OP PCR tests, clearance by a healthcare professional, or resolution of symptoms. Each participant in the prospective study had whole blood, serum and a nasopharyngeal or oropharyngeal swab collected by mobile phlebotomists. Over a roughly two-month period, participants in the prospective study had the option of providing additional blood draws and questionnaires. Blood samples from the prospective study were shipped frozen or at room temperature prior to DNA extraction. Trimming leaves V shorter by 3 bases and J shorter by 1 base, with the junction holding 1 base beyond the gene matches. The CDR3 goes from the cysteine to the phenylalanine over 14 residues. Only the CDR3 DNA stays, 42 bases, in frame from base 1. The germline V gene (reference sequence) supplies CDR1 SGHNT and CDR2 YYREEE.

Points on this clone: The target of this receptor is not known. Nothing much larger sits one base from this clone, and base qualities are not available. Other DNA sequences in this sample translate to the same CDR3.

TCRbeta CDR3 regions were amplified from genomic DNA by means of the immunoSEQ Assay, a bias-controlled multiplex PCR. From the authors' description of their analysis: Within the assay, amplification of reference gene primers was used to estimate how many nucleated cells each sample contained. To quantify the absolute abundance of each unique TCRbeta CDR3 rearrangement, sequence reads were collapsed and filtered. Productive Simpson clonality was computed per sample as the square root of Simpson's diversity index over productive rearrangements. The clones in this table, taken by TCRdb from immuneACCESS, are in-frame only. Not every clone is retained; where verified, under half of the shortfall comes from an unresolved V gene, and the cause of the rest is unknown. D and trimming were read from the DNA, whereas the V and J calls and clone size are those reported in that table. The sample contains about 410,000 clones, about 92% of them found a single time. 0.6% to 0.7% of the sample comes from the top ten.

This TCR was recovered from a man aged 18 to 30 who had recovered from COVID-19. The sequencing input was PBMCs or T cells enriched from blood (not recorded which). Rearrangement joined TRBV5-4 to TRBJ1-1; the central 9 bases match TRBD1. For the CDR3, the sequence is CASSWGQGNTEAFF. In nucleotides, the sequence is TGTGCCAGCAGCTGGGGACAGGGGAACACTGAAGCTTTCTTT.